The 32 T cell receptor beta chains below come from one sample, sequenced in a study of cytomegalovirus exposure and HLA in healthy donors. TCRdb's copy holds only in-frame clones and misses some; the assay was immunoSEQ multiplex PCR. The sample has approximately 150,000 clones, roughly 86% seen once. Material for sequencing was PBMCs. Every receptor here comes from a man between 18 and 35 years old in good health and CMV-seropositive.

The chain has TRBV18 and TRBJ1-2; TRBD1 is a possible D gene (6 bases). The germline CDR1 and CDR2 sequences are KGHSH and LQKENI. V was cut by 3 bases and J by 8 bases, with 25 bases left in between. This CDR3 spans 17 amino acids. The CDR3: CASSPNSAKGGAEGYTF. The DNA of the CDR3 is TGTGCCAGCTCACCCAACTCGGCGAAGGGGGGGGCGGAAGGCTACACCTTC.

This clone was counted once. V is TRBV6-1 and J is TRBJ1-4; 7 bases map to TRBD1. Losses at the gene ends were 4 bases for V and 4 bases for J; bases not matched to a gene: 3. The CDR3 has 14 amino acids. Germline assignment: CDR1 MNHNS and CDR2 SASEGT. CDR3 DNA: TGTGCCAGCAGTGGCGGGACAGTTAATGAAAAACTGTTTTTT. This gives the protein CASSGGTVNEKLFF.

On this clone: The sample contains more than one DNA sequence encoding this CDR3. The rearrangement links TRBV4-2 to TRBJ2-1; no clear D. The CDR3 length is 11 residues. Germline V gene sequence: CDR1 LGHNA, CDR2 YNFKEQ. Trimming took off 5 bases at V and 7 bases at J, with 6 bases between the two ends. The CDR3 bases are TGTGCCAGCAGCTTGTTAAATGAGCAGTTCTTC. Protein: CASSLLNEQFF.

The J gene is TRBJ1-2, the V gene TRBV29-1; D remains ambiguous. Trimming cost V 4 bases and J 5 bases, with 8 bases left between them. CDR3 length equals 11 residues. Germline-derived CDR1 and CDR2 are SQVTM and ANQGSEA. Here the CDR3 reads CSVVPVYGYTF. CDR3 DNA: TGCAGCGTTGTCCCCGTGTATGGCTACACCTTC.

The rearrangement links TRBV11-2 to TRBJ2-1; TRBD2 is a possible D gene (5 bases). The germline V gene has CDR1 SGHAT and CDR2 FQNNGV. The CDR3 is 16 residues long. Trimming left V 5 bases short and J 0 bases short, with 14 bases between. The CDR3 region has the DNA TGTGCCAGCAGCCGACACGGGGAAAACTCCTACAATGAGCAGTTCTTC. Protein product: CASSRHGENSYNEQFF.

This sequence joins TRBV27 and TRBJ2-7, with TRBD1 identical over 9 bases. Germline V gene data show CDR1 as MNHEY and CDR2 as SMNVEV (reference sequence). The CDR3 consists of 15 residues. The junction had 6 bases not matched to a gene; V was cut back by 4 bases and J by 2 bases. CDR3 coding DNA: TGTGCCAGCAGTTCACAGGGGGCTATACCCTACGAGCAGTACTTC. Translating gives CASSSQGAIPYEQYF.

The chain employs TRBV9 and TRBJ2-1; 7 bases align to TRBD2. CDR1 is SGDLS, CDR2 YYNGEE, per germline. V gave up 5 bases and J gave up 4 bases; unmatched junction bases: 12. CDR3 length: 16 amino acids. In DNA form, the CDR3 reads TGTGCCAGCAGTGCTGGGGGGTGGGAGGGGTACAATGAGCAGTTCTTC. Its protein is CASSAGGWEGYNEQFF. The full variable domain, with the rest looked up from reference TRBV9 and TRBJ2-1, is DSGVTQTPKHLITATGQRVTLRCSPRSGDLSVYWYQQSLDQGLQFLIQYYNGEERAKGNILERFSAQQFPDLHSELNLSSLELGDSALYFCASSAGGWEGYNEQFFGPGTRLTVL.

The CDR3 reads CASSLEGQGSYEQYF. The DNA for the CDR3 is TGCGCCAGCAGCTTGGAAGGGCAGGGGTCCTACGAGCAGTACTTC. The chain is built from TRBV5-1 and TRBJ2-7; the D gene is possibly TRBD1 (6 bases). This CDR3 comprises 15 residues. Trimming shortened V by 0 bases and J by 1 base, and 11 bases separated the two germline ends. Germline V gene sequence: CDR1 SGHRS, CDR2 YFSETQ. Combining the CDR3 with reference TRBV5-1 and TRBJ2-7 gives the whole variable domain KAGVTQTPRYLIKTRGQQVTLSCSPISGHRSVSWYQQTPGQGLQFLFEYFSETQRNKGNFPGRFSGRQFSNSRSEMNVSTLELGDSALYLCASSLEGQGSYEQYFGPGTRLTVT.

The rearrangement links TRBV6-5 to TRBJ2-1; D is perhaps TRBD2 (6 bases). The V gene's germline CDR1 is MNHEY and CDR2 SVGAGI. There are 14 residues in the CDR3. V gave up 6 bases and J gave up 4 bases, with 13 bases separating them. The CDR3 sequence: CASSRERAYNEQFF. In DNA, the CDR3 is TGTGCCAGCAGCCGAGAGCGGGCTTACAATGAGCAGTTCTTC.

This chain joins TRBV6-5 and TRBJ2-7, with 7 bases that match TRBD1. J lost 1 base, V lost 0 bases, and 6 bases had no gene match. CDR1 is MNHEY and CDR2 is SVGAGI in the germline V gene. This CDR3 is 16 amino acids long. The CDR3 spells CASSYSTGESSYEQYF. The CDR3 nucleotides are TGTGCCAGCAGTTACTCAACAGGGGAATCTTCCTACGAGCAGTACTTC.

V gene TRBV5-1 combines with J gene TRBJ2-7; a weak D match, TRBD1 (6 bases). V was cut by 0 bases and J by 7 bases, with 14 bases left in between. The length of the CDR3 is 14 residues. CDR1 is SGHRS, CDR2 YFSETQ, per germline. The chain's CDR3 is CASSLVQGGREQYF. In nucleotides, the CDR3 is TGCGCCAGCAGCTTGGTGCAAGGGGGTAGGGAGCAGTACTTC.

The chain has TRBV6-5 and TRBJ2-7; possible D gene TRBD1, 6 bases. CDR3 length: 16 amino acids. V was clipped by 4 bases and J by 3 bases, with 19 bases between them. Per germline, CDR1 MNHEY and CDR2 SVGAGI. The DNA of the CDR3 is TGTGCCAGCAGTTCTTCCCTGGGGGCCAACTTCTACGAGCAGTACTTC. Its translation: CASSSSLGANFYEQYF.

This chain connects TRBV6-5 to TRBJ2-7; the D gene is possibly TRBD1 (6 bases). The V and J ends lost 0 bases and 3 bases respectively, with 15 bases between them. Germline assignment: CDR1 MNHEY and CDR2 SVGAGI. The CDR3 length is 16 residues. DNA of the CDR3: TGTGCCAGCAGTTACTCGTCCGGGACACTGGACTACGAGCAGTACTTC. The encoded protein is CASSYSSGTLDYEQYF.

The V gene is TRBV6-5, the J gene TRBJ2-1; no clear D. From germline, CDR1 is MNHEY and CDR2 SVGAGI. V was shortened by 0 bases and J by 7 bases, with 10 bases between the two germline ends. The CDR3 spans 14 residues. The CDR3 DNA reads as TGTGCCAGCAGTTACTCCTGGAGTCAAAATGAGCAGTTCTTC. Translation gives CASSYSWSQNEQFF.

The V gene is TRBV7-9, the J gene TRBJ2-1; tentatively, D is TRBD2 (6 bases). V was pared by 5 bases and J by 4 bases, with 9 bases between. Germline loops: CDR1 SEHNR, CDR2 FQNEAQ (reference sequence). The CDR3 sequence is 13 residues long. In DNA, the CDR3 is TGTGCCAGCAGCCCGGGAGTGTACAATGAGCAGTTCTTC. This translates into CASSPGVYNEQFF.

This clone was seen a single time. The DNA of the CDR3 is TGTGCCAGCAGTTTGAGACAGGGGAGCACCGGGGAGCTGTTTTTT. Protein product: CASSLRQGSTGELFF. The V and J genes are TRBV6-6 and TRBJ2-2; 8 nucleotides match TRBD1. V gave up 4 bases and J gave up 4 bases; unmatched junction bases: 5. The CDR3 extends over 15 amino acids. Germline values: CDR1 MNHNY, CDR2 SVGAGI (reference sequence).

The chain links TRBV11-2 to TRBJ1-5, with D possibly matching TRBD1 (5 bases). Deletions cut 5 bases from V and 2 bases from J, with 16 bases between. The CDR3 has 16 residues. In germline, CDR1 is SGHAT, CDR2 FQNNGV. The CDR3 reads CASSPGGGVGNQPQHF. In DNA form, the CDR3 reads TGTGCCAGCAGCCCGGGGGGTGGTGTGGGCAATCAGCCCCAGCATTTT.

The chain is built from TRBV5-4 and TRBJ1-6; maybe TRBD1 (6 bases). Germline CDR1 reads SGHNT; CDR2 reads YYREEE (reference sequence). The CDR3 contains 14 residues. Trimming took off 0 bases at V and 8 bases at J, with 9 bases between the two ends. CDR3 region: CASSLAQGDSPLHF. Written as DNA, the CDR3 is TGTGCCAGCAGCTTGGCACAGGGTGATTCACCCCTCCACTTT.

This sequence joins TRBV7-9 and TRBJ1-1; the D gene is possibly TRBD1 (5 bases). The CDR3 extends over 14 amino acids. Trimming left V 1 base short and J 6 bases short, with 12 bases between. Germline V gives CDR1 SEHNR, CDR2 FQNEAQ (reference sequence). The CDR3 spells CASSLGGEKAEAFF. In nucleotides, the CDR3 is TGTGCCAGCAGCTTAGGGGGGGAGAAGGCTGAAGCTTTCTTT.

J is TRBJ1-1 and V is TRBV5-1; TRBD1 matches 9 bases. The V segment lost 3 bases and the J segment 4 bases; nucleotides outside the gene matches: 10. This CDR3 comprises 16 residues. The V gene's germline CDR1 is SGHRS and CDR2 YFSETQ. CDR3 amino acids: CASSSTTGGDGTEAFF. CDR3 coding DNA: TGCGCCAGCAGCTCTACGACAGGGGGGGATGGCACTGAAGCTTTCTTT.

The J gene is TRBJ1-2, the V gene TRBV6-5, with TRBD1 identical over 7 bases. CDR1 and CDR2 (germline): MNHEY, SVGAGI. The CDR3 is 16 amino acids. Germline trimming cut 2 bases from V and 3 bases from J; bases unmatched to any gene: 9. CDR3 DNA sequence: TGTGCCAGCAGTTACCAGGGGGACAGATTTTACTATGGCTACACCTTC. This translates into CASSYQGDRFYYGYTF.

V gene TRBV9 combines with J gene TRBJ2-7, with a tentative D call TRBD2 (5 bases). The ends were cut back, 1 base at V and 3 bases at J, with 11 bases in the middle. CDR3 length: 14 amino acids. Germline V gene lookup returns CDR1 SGDLS and CDR2 YYNGEE. The CDR3 region is CASSVLPGNYEQYF. The CDR3 DNA sequence: TGTGCCAGCAGCGTACTCCCGGGAAACTACGAGCAGTACTTC.

This chain uses TRBV5-4 with TRBJ1-1, with a tentative D call TRBD1 (5 bases). This CDR3 region has 12 residues. The V gene lost 4 bases and the J gene lost 7 bases, with 11 bases spanning the gap. Looked up from germline, CDR1 is SGHNT and CDR2 is YYREEE (reference sequence). Here the CDR3 reads CASSSRDFEAFF. In nucleotides, the CDR3 is TGTGCCAGCAGCAGCCGGGACTTTGAAGCTTTCTTT.

The CDR3 loop reads CASIPYGLAGGGSTDTQYF. For the CDR3, the DNA is TGTGCCAGCATCCCCTACGGGCTAGCGGGAGGGGGGAGCACAGATACGCAGTATTTT. This chain uses TRBV2 with TRBJ2-3, with TRBD2 matching 12 bases. With V trimmed by 7 bases and J by 0 bases, 14 bases remained unmatched. CDR3 size: 19 residues. From germline, CDR1 is SNHLY and CDR2 FYNNEI.

This clone came up a few times. The chain employs TRBV10-3 and TRBJ2-7, with a tentative D call TRBD2 (6 bases). This CDR3 contains 13 residues. Germline CDR1 reads ENHRY; CDR2 reads SYGVKD. Trimming left V 8 bases short and J 2 bases short, with 13 bases between. CDR3 coding DNA: TGTGCCATCGGAGGGACCCTCGCCTACGAGCAGTACTTC. Encoded protein: CAIGGTLAYEQYF.

The chain employs TRBV30 and TRBJ2-2; 10 bases match TRBD1. The germline CDR1 and CDR2 sequences are GTSNPN and SVGIG (reference sequence). This CDR3 spans 14 amino acids. V shed 5 bases and J 4 bases; nucleotides not matched to a gene: 4. The CDR3 reads CAWAWTGGTGELFF. As DNA, the CDR3 is TGTGCCTGGGCCTGGACAGGGGGCACCGGGGAGCTGTTTTTT.

The J gene is TRBJ2-1, the V gene TRBV23-1; 12 bases are shared with TRBD2. TRBV23-1 is classed as an ORF, of uncertain function. The junction had 16 bases not matched to a gene; V was cut back by 10 bases and J by 15 bases. This CDR3 comprises 14 residues. The CDR3 DNA is TGCGCCATGGATCGGACTAGCGGGGCCCCCCATCCGTTCTTC. As protein: CAMDRTSGAPHPFF.

The chain couples TRBV5-1 to TRBJ2-3, with 7 bases fitting TRBD1. Germline CDR1 SGHRS, CDR2 YFSETQ. V gave up 5 bases and J gave up 6 bases; unmatched junction bases: 12. The CDR3 consists of 15 residues. CDR3 in amino acids: CASSINDRATDTQYF. In nucleotides, the CDR3 is TGCGCCAGCAGTATCAATGACAGGGCGACCGATACGCAGTATTTT.

The chain recombines TRBV9 with TRBJ1-2; TRBD1 might be the D (5 bases). V was trimmed by 7 bases and J by 2 bases, leaving 15 bases between them. CDR1 SGDLS and CDR2 YYNGEE come from the germline V gene. This CDR3 comprises 14 residues. This CDR3 is CASPRRDSNYGYTF. In nucleotides, the CDR3 is TGTGCCAGCCCCCGCAGGGACTCAAACTATGGCTACACCTTC.

The V and J genes are TRBV5-6 and TRBJ1-2; D uncertain. The CDR3 covers 15 residues. The ends were cut back, 0 bases at V and 4 bases at J, with 13 bases in the middle. The germline V gene encodes CDR1 SGHDT and CDR2 YYEEEE. CDR3: CASSLGNPGGYGYTF. Here the CDR3 DNA reads TGTGCCAGCAGCTTGGGCAACCCCGGTGGCTATGGCTACACCTTC.

The chain couples TRBV19 to TRBJ2-2, with 11 positions matching TRBD1. Germline CDR1 is LNHDA and CDR2 is SQIVND (reference sequence). This CDR3 has 16 amino acids. J was trimmed by 5 bases and V by 3 bases; bases with no gene match: 5. DNA of the CDR3: TGTGCCAGTAGTATCCGGGGACAGGGGGTGACCGGGGAGCTGTTTTTT. Encoded protein: CASSIRGQGVTGELFF.

This chain connects TRBV10-3 to TRBJ2-3; TRBD2 might be the D (6 bases). This CDR3 contains 16 residues. Germline V gene lookup returns CDR1 ENHRY and CDR2 SYGVKD. V lost 7 bases, J lost 0 bases, and 17 bases lay in between. In DNA, the CDR3 is TGTGCCATCACCCGCCTAGGTAGCGGAAGCACAGATACGCAGTATTTT. It translates to CAITRLGSGSTDTQYF.